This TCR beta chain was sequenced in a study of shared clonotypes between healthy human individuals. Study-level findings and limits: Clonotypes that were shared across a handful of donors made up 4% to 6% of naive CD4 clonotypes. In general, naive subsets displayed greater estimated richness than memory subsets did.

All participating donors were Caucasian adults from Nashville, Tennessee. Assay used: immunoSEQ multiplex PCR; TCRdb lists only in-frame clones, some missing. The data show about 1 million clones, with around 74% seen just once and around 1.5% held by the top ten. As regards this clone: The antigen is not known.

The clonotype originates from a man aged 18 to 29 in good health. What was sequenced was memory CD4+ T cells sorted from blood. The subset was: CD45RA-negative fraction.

The CDR3 region has the DNA TGCAGCGTTGTGGGGGGGAGCACTGAAGCTTTCTTT. This encodes CSVVGGSTEAFF. The chain joins TRBV29-1 to TRBJ1-1; D possibly corresponds to TRBD1 (5 bases). CDR1 is SQVTM, CDR2 ANQGSEA, per germline. The CDR3 sequence is 12 residues long. V gave up 4 bases and J gave up 4 bases, with 10 bases separating them. Together with reference TRBV29-1 and TRBJ1-1, the CDR3 gives the full variable domain: SAVISQKPSRDICQRGTSLTIQCQVDSQVTMMFWYRQQPGQSLTLIATANQGSEATYESGFVIDKFPISRPNLTFSTLTVSNMSPEDSSIYLCSVVGGSTEAFFGQGTRLTVV.